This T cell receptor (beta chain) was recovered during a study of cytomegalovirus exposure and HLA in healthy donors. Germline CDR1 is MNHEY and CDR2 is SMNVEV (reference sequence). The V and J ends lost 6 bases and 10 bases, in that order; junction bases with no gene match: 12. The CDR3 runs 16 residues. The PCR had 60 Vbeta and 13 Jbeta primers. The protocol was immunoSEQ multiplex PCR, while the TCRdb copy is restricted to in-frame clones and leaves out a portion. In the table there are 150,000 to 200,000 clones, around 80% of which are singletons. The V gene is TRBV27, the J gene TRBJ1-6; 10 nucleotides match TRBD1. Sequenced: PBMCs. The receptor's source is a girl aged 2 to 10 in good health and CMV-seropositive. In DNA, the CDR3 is TGTGCCAGCAGCCGGGACAGGGGATTCCAGGTCTCACCCCTCCACTTT. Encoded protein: CASSRDRGFQVSPLHF.